The present entry profiles one T cell receptor beta chain with its context. Its antigen is as yet unknown. These data belong to a study of shared clonotypes between healthy human individuals. In germline, CDR1 is SGHRS, CDR2 YFSETQ. This CDR3 contains 18 residues. V was shortened by 1 base and J by 0 bases, with 16 bases between the two germline ends. Overall study results and limits: Sequencing depth was expected to influence donor clonotype sharing. Richness estimates generally favored naive over memory subsets.

As defined, naive CD8 cells were CD45RO-negative and positively selected for CCR7, with terminally differentiated effector memory CD45RA+ cells excluded. Nashville, Tennessee was home to all donors, who were Caucasian adults. Measured with immunoSEQ multiplex PCR; TCRdb has only the in-frame clones, and not every one. The data hold about 2 million clones, with less than 95% observed a single time. The clonotype originates from a man aged 18 to 30 in good health. Sequencing used naive CD8+ T cells sorted from blood. This chain joins TRBV5-1 and TRBJ1-4; unclear D gene. CDR3 DNA: TGCGCCAGCAGCTTGCTAGCCGAGACGGACGCAACTAATGAAAAACTGTTTTTT. Its translation: CASSLLAETDATNEKLFF.